Following are 30 T cell receptor beta chains from one sample sequenced in a study of T cell responses to AZD1222 COVID-19 vaccine. TCRdb keeps only in-frame clones here, not all; method: immunoSEQ multiplex PCR. The data show fewer than 100,000 clones, about 88% seen once. The sequencing here drew on peripheral blood, taken on day 0 of AZD1222 vaccination. These receptors all come from an adult in good health.

CDR3: CASSLALAGATAAYEQYF. DNA of the CDR3: TGTGCCAGCAGCTTAGCACTAGCGGGAGCCACGGCCGCCTACGAGCAGTACTTC. The chain has TRBV7-2 and TRBJ2-7, with TRBD2 matching 11 bases. Per germline, CDR1 SGHTA and CDR2 FQGNSA. The V and J ends lost 0 bases and 2 bases, in that order; junction bases with no gene match: 9. The CDR3 is made up of 18 amino acids.

As DNA, the CDR3 is TGTGCCACCAGCAGGGGACAGGCCCAGCCTGGCTACACCTTC. It specifies CATSRGQAQPGYTF. V usage is TRBV15 and J usage is TRBJ1-2; 8 positions match TRBD1. V lost 3 bases and J lost 7; bases outside the gene matches: 7. The CDR3 loop spans 14 amino acids. CDR1 LNHNV and CDR2 YYDKDF come from the germline V gene (reference sequence).

V gene TRBV7-2 combines with J gene TRBJ1-1, with TRBD1 matching 11 bases. The junction had 7 bases not matched to a gene; V was cut back by 0 bases and J by 10 bases. The CDR3 runs 15 residues. Germline V gives CDR1 SGHTA, CDR2 FQGNSA. The CDR3 nucleotides are TGTGCCAGCAGCTTAGCGGAAAGGACAGGGGGCATAGCTTTCTTT. It is translated as CASSLAERTGGIAFF.

This chain uses TRBV10-3 with TRBJ1-2; 9 nucleotides agree with TRBD1. J lost 3 bases, V lost 3 bases, and 14 bases had no gene match. The CDR3 extends over 18 amino acids. CDR1 is ENHRY, CDR2 SYGVKD, per germline. CDR3 loop: CAISDLRDRETGDYGYTF. The CDR3 region has the DNA TGTGCCATCAGTGACCTCCGGGACAGGGAAACTGGGGACTATGGCTACACCTTC.

This clone was seen a few times. The chain recombines TRBV7-2 with TRBJ2-1, with D perhaps matching TRBD2 (6 bases). Trimming removed 5 bases at V and 2 bases at J, with 19 bases between. The germline CDR1 and CDR2 sequences are SGHTA and FQGNSA. The CDR3 has 17 amino acids. The CDR3 loop reads CASSPHRAGPTYNEQFF. For the CDR3, the DNA is TGTGCCAGCAGCCCCCATAGGGCGGGACCCACCTACAATGAGCAGTTCTTC. The full variable domain, in which reference TRBV7-2 and TRBJ2-1 provide the parts outside the CDR3, is GAGVSQSPSNKVTEKGKDVELRCDPISGHTALYWYRQSLGQGLEFLIYFQGNSAPDKSGLPSDRFSAERTGGSVSTLTIQRTQQEDSAVYLCASSPHRAGPTYNEQFFGPGTRLTVL.

The genes are TRBV5-1 and TRBJ2-5; 10 bases line up with TRBD2. The V gene's germline CDR1 is SGHRS and CDR2 YFSETQ. This CDR3 has 15 residues. V lost 2 bases and J lost 3; bases outside the gene matches: 4. The CDR3 region is CASSFVGLAEETQYF. CDR3 DNA: TGCGCCAGCAGCTTTGTTGGACTAGCGGAAGAGACCCAGTACTTC.

This clone was found a few times. The chain joins TRBV5-1 to TRBJ1-4; D uncertain. The CDR3 runs to 13 residues. The V gene's germline CDR1 is SGHRS and CDR2 YFSETQ. Trimming took 4 bases from V and 7 from J, leaving 11 bases between them. CDR3 DNA: TGCGCCAGCAGCCTGAAACCAGGTGAAAAACTGTTTTTT. Translation: CASSLKPGEKLFF.

The V and J genes are TRBV11-3 and TRBJ2-7; D gene ambiguous. The germline CDR1 and CDR2 sequences are SGHNT and YENEEA. This CDR3 is 11 amino acids long. Trimming took 5 bases from V and 3 from J, leaving 5 bases between them. CDR3 coding DNA: TGTGCCAGCAGCCGAGGCTACGAGCAGTACTTC. Translation gives CASSRGYEQYF.

In DNA, the CDR3 is TGTGCCAGCAGTACTAGCGGGCCCTCCTACGAGCAGTACTTC. Amino acids: CASSTSGPSYEQYF. This chain connects TRBV9 to TRBJ2-7, with 9 positions matching TRBD2. Unmatched junction bases numbered 3, after V lost 5 bases and J lost 0 bases. The V gene's germline CDR1 is SGDLS and CDR2 YYNGEE. The CDR3 covers 14 residues.

The chain is built from TRBV11-2 and TRBJ1-2, with D perhaps matching TRBD1 (5 bases). This CDR3 comprises 12 residues. Trimming stripped 4 bases from V and 10 bases from J, with 13 bases between. Germline values: CDR1 SGHAT, CDR2 FQNNGV. CDR3 amino acids: CASSYYGGIYTF. CDR3 nucleotides: TGTGCCAGCAGCTACTATGGGGGAATCTACACCTTC.

The chain employs TRBV7-2 and TRBJ1-3, with D hard to call. Germline V gene data show CDR1 as SGHTA and CDR2 as FQGNSA. The CDR3 is 16 amino acids. V lost 1 base to trimming and J lost 0 bases, with 10 bases between them. CDR3 protein: CASSLVGGSSGNTIYF. The CDR3 coding sequence is TGTGCCAGCAGCTTAGTAGGCGGATCCTCTGGAAACACCATATATTTT. The complete variable domain, with remaining parts taken from reference TRBV7-2 and TRBJ1-3, reads GAGVSQSPSNKVTEKGKDVELRCDPISGHTALYWYRQSLGQGLEFLIYFQGNSAPDKSGLPSDRFSAERTGGSVSTLTIQRTQQEDSAVYLCASSLVGGSSGNTIYFGEGSWLTVV.

V gene TRBV6-5 combines with J gene TRBJ1-5; TRBD1 is a possible D gene (5 bases). Trimming removed 5 bases at V and 4 bases at J, with 15 bases between. The CDR3 runs to 15 residues. CDR1 is MNHEY, CDR2 SVGAGI, per germline. The CDR3 DNA reads as TGTGCCAGCAGTCCACGGGACGGCCAGAATCAGCCCCAGCATTTT. Its protein product is CASSPRDGQNQPQHF.

This chain uses TRBV12-3 or TRBV12-4 with TRBJ1-3, with D uncertain. CDR3 length: 13 amino acids. Trimming removed 6 bases from V and 4 bases from J, with 10 bases in between. CDR3 loop: CASSSRLGNTIYF. CDR3 DNA sequence: TGTGCCAGCAGCTCCCGATTGGGAAACACCATATATTTT.

CDR3 nucleotides: TGTGCCAGTAGTATAGTGGGGGAGGGACAGCCCCAGCATTTT. Its translation: CASSIVGEGQPQHF. The chain joins TRBV19 to TRBJ1-5, with D perhaps TRBD1 (5 bases). Germline CDR1 is LNHDA and CDR2 is SQIVND (reference sequence). This CDR3 is 14 amino acids long. Trimming shortened V by 1 base and J by 7 bases, and 11 bases separated the two germline ends. Full variable domain (remainder filled in from reference TRBV19 and TRBJ1-5): DGGITQSPKYLFRKEGQNVTLSCEQNLNHDAMYWYRQDPGQGLRLIYYSQIVNDFQKGDIAEGYSVSREKKESFPLTVTSAQKNPTAFYLCASSIVGEGQPQHFGDGTRLSIL.

The gene calls are TRBV28 and TRBJ1-6; D is unresolved. The germline gives CDR1 MDHEN, CDR2 SYDVKM. V lost 1 base and J 8 bases, leaving 15 bases between the germline ends. The CDR3 loop spans 16 amino acids. The CDR3 spells CASSLFRGINYSPLHF. CDR3 nucleotide sequence: TGTGCCAGCAGTTTATTCCGCGGGATCAATTATTCACCCCTCCACTTT.

The chain carries TRBV7-9 and TRBJ1-2; D not resolved. V was pared by 5 bases and J by 4 bases, with 14 bases between. The CDR3 sequence is 14 residues long. The V gene's germline CDR1 is SEHNR and CDR2 FQNEAQ (reference sequence). The CDR3, as DNA: TGTGCCAGCAGCCTATCTGGAGGTAGCTATGGCTACACCTTC. Translated, it gives CASSLSGGSYGYTF.

This clone was observed a single time. The same CDR3 can be traced to other DNA sequences in this sample. The chain is built from TRBV28 and TRBJ2-7; 9 bases map to TRBD1. The CDR3 sequence is 14 residues long. J gave up 1 base and V 4 bases, and 2 bases lay outside the gene matches. Germline V gene data show CDR1 as MDHEN and CDR2 as SYDVKM. The CDR3 is CASSWDRESYEQYF. CDR3 DNA sequence: TGTGCCAGCAGTTGGGACAGGGAGTCCTACGAGCAGTACTTC.

CDR3 sequence (DNA): TGTGCCAGCAGCGGTAGGCTAGCGGGGGGGCTGGAGACCCAGTACTTC. Translating gives CASSGRLAGGLETQYF. V usage is TRBV9 and J usage is TRBJ2-5; 12 bases fit TRBD2. The CDR3 loop spans 16 amino acids. The germline gives CDR1 SGDLS, CDR2 YYNGEE. Losses at the gene ends were 3 bases for V and 5 bases for J; bases not matched to a gene: 8.

The chain is built from TRBV7-8 and TRBJ2-1; the D is unclear. The CDR3 spans 15 residues. Germline values: CDR1 SGHVS, CDR2 FQNEAQ. V lost 3 bases to trimming and J lost 3 bases, with 12 bases between them. CDR3 loop: CASSFGNYDYNEQFF. The CDR3 coding sequence is TGTGCCAGCAGCTTTGGAAATTACGACTACAATGAGCAGTTCTTC.

V and J are TRBV18 and TRBJ1-2, with D maybe TRBD1 (5 bases). This CDR3 has 13 amino acids. V lost 6 bases and J lost 5, with 13 bases in between. Looked up from germline, CDR1 is KGHSH and CDR2 is LQKENI. The CDR3 bases are TGTGCCAGCTCCCCGGAGACAGAATATGGCTACACCTTC. It specifies CASSPETEYGYTF.

The rearrangement links TRBV7-9 to TRBJ1-3, with 7 nucleotides matching TRBD1. Trimming removed 3 bases from V and 3 bases from J; junction bases left unmatched: 5. The length of the CDR3 is 15 residues. The germline V gene encodes CDR1 SEHNR and CDR2 FQNEAQ (reference sequence). The CDR3 bases are TGTGCCAGCAGCTTCAGGGGGATAGATGGAAACACCATATATTTT. It encodes CASSFRGIDGNTIYF.

The chain is built from TRBV7-8 and TRBJ1-4; tentatively, D is TRBD1 (6 bases). V was trimmed by 7 bases and J by 7 bases, leaving 25 bases between them. Germline lookup yields CDR1 SGHVS and CDR2 FQNEAQ. The CDR3 contains 17 residues. Written as DNA, the CDR3 is TGTGCCAGCACCCGTGGCAGAAGAGGGGGTAGGAGTGAAAAACTGTTTTTT. Its translation: CASTRGRRGGRSEKLFF.

V is TRBV7-2 and J is TRBJ2-7; possibly TRBD1 for D (6 bases). The CDR3 totals 14 residues. Trimming shortened V by 4 bases and J by 5 bases, and 15 bases separated the two germline ends. Germline assignment: CDR1 SGHTA and CDR2 FQGNSA. The CDR3 is CASSSDRLNNEQYF. CDR3 coding DNA: TGTGCCAGCAGCTCAGACAGGCTTAATAACGAGCAGTACTTC.

CDR3 in amino acids: CASSLSGGSGNTIYF. The CDR3 coding sequence is TGTGCCAGCAGCTTATCCGGGGGCTCTGGAAACACCATATATTTT. The chain is built from TRBV7-2 and TRBJ1-3; D is possibly TRBD1 (5 bases). This CDR3 spans 15 amino acids. V dropped 2 bases and J dropped 0 bases, with 8 bases sitting between them. Looked up from germline, CDR1 is SGHTA and CDR2 is FQGNSA.

The chain employs TRBV7-8 and TRBJ2-4, with D hard to call. V was cut by 1 base and J by 0 bases, with 13 bases left in between. Germline lookup yields CDR1 SGHVS and CDR2 FQNEAQ. CDR3 length: 17 residues. CDR3 sequence: CASSLVRVGLAKNIQYF. CDR3 sequence (DNA): TGTGCCAGCAGCTTAGTTCGGGTGGGATTAGCCAAAAACATTCAGTACTTC.

V usage is TRBV7-2 and J usage is TRBJ2-7, with D possibly TRBD1 on 6 matching bases. Between the trimmed V and J ends, which lost 5 bases and 6 bases, there was a span of 17 bases. The CDR3 totals 14 residues. Per germline, CDR1 SGHTA and CDR2 FQGNSA. The DNA for the CDR3 is TGTGCCAGCAGCCCAGACCGGACAGCCAGCGAGCAGTACTTC. Protein product: CASSPDRTASEQYF.

The chain has TRBV7-2 and TRBJ2-7, with 12 bases that match TRBD1. J gave up 7 bases and V 6 bases, and 7 bases lay outside the gene matches. This CDR3 is built from 14 residues. CDR1 and CDR2 from the germline V gene are SGHTA and FQGNSA. CDR3 DNA sequence: TGTGCCAGCAGATCCGGGACAGGGGGCAGGGAGCAGTACTTC. This gives the protein CASRSGTGGREQYF.

The rearrangement uses TRBV21-1 and TRBJ1-2; the table names TRBD1, a call not compared with the DNA. TRBV21-1 is a pseudogene. This CDR3 has 15 amino acids. CDR3 region: CASSKVGRSNYGYTF. As DNA, the CDR3 is TGTGCCAGCAGCAAAGTGGGGCGGTCAAACTATGGCTACACCTTC.

This rearrangement joins TRBV7-9 to TRBJ2-1; D may match TRBD1 or TRBD2 (6 bases each). Trimming took 4 bases from V and 5 from J, leaving 12 bases between them. Germline loops: CDR1 SEHNR, CDR2 FQNEAQ (reference sequence). There are 14 residues in the CDR3. CDR3 DNA: TGTGCCAGCAGCTCGGGGGCTACAAACAATGAGCAGTTCTTC. It codes for CASSSGATNNEQFF.

The chain couples TRBV4-1 to TRBJ2-7; TRBD2 matches at 13 bases. The J segment lost 6 bases and the V segment lost 0 bases, leaving 5 bases of the junction unmatched. CDR3 size: 16 residues. Germline assignment: CDR1 MGHRA and CDR2 YSYEKL. The CDR3 bases are TGCGCCAGCAGCCAAGACGGACTAGCGGGAGCGGCCGAGCAGTACTTC. Residues: CASSQDGLAGAAEQYF.